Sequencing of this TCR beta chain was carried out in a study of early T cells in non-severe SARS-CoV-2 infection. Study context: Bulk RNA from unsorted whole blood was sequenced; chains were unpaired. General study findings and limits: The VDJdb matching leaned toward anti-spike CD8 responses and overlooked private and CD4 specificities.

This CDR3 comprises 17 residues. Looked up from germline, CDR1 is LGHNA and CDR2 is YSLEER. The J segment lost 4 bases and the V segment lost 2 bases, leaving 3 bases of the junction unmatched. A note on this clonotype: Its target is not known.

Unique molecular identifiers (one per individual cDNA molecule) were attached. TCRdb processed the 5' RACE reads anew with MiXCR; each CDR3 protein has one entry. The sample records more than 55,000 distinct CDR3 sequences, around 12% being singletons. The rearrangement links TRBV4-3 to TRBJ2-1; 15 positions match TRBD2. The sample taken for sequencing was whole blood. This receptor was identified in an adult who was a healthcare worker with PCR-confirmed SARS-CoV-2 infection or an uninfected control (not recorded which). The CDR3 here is CASSQRTSGGVYNEQFF. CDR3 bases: TGCGCCAGCAGCCAACGGACTAGCGGGGGGGTTTACAATGAGCAGTTCTTC.